The T cell receptor (beta chain) described here comes from a study of T-cell memory formation after mild COVID-19. Whole-study findings and limits: Cross-reactive memory apparently joined, as some responding clones appeared in pre-infection memory.

V gave up 2 bases and J gave up 4 bases, with 11 bases separating them. Germline CDR1 and CDR2: SEHNR and FQNEAQ (reference sequence). This CDR3 region has 15 residues. From the 5' RACE reads, TCRdb called clonotypes with MiXCR, one entry per CDR3 protein. The top ten clones hold roughly 7.7% of a sample with 550,000 to 700,000 distinct CDR3 sequences, roughly 17% of them seen once. Remarks on this clonotype: Its specificity is not known.

The sample taken for sequencing was PBMCs or a T cell subset sorted from them (not recorded which). This clonotype originated in an adult woman who had mild COVID-19 (a few samples of this study predate the infection). Cell type and time point are not known. The rearrangement links TRBV7-9 to TRBJ1-4, with TRBD1 as a possible D gene (5 bases). CDR3 residues: CASSLQSGINEKLFF. The CDR3 DNA reads as TGTGCCAGCAGCTTACAGTCAGGGATTAATGAAAAACTGTTTTTT.